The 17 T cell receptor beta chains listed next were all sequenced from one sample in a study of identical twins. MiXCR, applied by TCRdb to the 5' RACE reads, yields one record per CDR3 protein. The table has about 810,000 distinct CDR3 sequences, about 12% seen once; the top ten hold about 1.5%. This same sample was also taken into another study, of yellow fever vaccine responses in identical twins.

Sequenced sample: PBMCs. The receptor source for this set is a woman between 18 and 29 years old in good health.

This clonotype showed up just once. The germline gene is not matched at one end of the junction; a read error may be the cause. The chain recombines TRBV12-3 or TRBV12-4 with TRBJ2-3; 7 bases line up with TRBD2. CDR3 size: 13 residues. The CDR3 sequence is CTSSRGDKSTQYF. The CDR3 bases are TGTACCAGCAGTCGGGGGGATAAGAGTACGCAGTATTTT.

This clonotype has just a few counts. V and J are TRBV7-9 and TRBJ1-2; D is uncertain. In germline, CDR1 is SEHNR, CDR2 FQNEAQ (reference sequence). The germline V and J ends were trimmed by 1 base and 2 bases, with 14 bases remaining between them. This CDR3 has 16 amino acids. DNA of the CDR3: TGTGCCAGCAGCTTAGTGGGCTCGGTAGGAAACTATGGCTACACCTTC. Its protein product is CASSLVGSVGNYGYTF.

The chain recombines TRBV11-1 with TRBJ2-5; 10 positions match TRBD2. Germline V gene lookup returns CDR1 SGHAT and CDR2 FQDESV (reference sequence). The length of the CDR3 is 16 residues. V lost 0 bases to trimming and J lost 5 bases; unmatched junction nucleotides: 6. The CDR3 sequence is CASSLAPLAGDETQYF. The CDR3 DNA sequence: TGTGCCAGCAGCTTAGCGCCTCTAGCGGGAGACGAGACCCAGTACTTC. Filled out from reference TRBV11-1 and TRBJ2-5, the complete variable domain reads EAEVAQSPRYKITEKSQAVAFWCDPISGHATLYWYRQILGQGPELLVQFQDESVVDDSQLPKDRFSAERLKGVDSTLKIQPAELGDSAMYLCASSLAPLAGDETQYFGPGTRLLVL.

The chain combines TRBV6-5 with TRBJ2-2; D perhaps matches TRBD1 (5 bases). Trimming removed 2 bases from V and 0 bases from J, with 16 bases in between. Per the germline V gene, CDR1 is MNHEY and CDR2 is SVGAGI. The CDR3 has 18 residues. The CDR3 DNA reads TGTGCCAGCAGTTACGTAGGTTGGACATGGGCGAACACCGGGGAGCTGTTTTTT. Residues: CASSYVGWTWANTGELFF.

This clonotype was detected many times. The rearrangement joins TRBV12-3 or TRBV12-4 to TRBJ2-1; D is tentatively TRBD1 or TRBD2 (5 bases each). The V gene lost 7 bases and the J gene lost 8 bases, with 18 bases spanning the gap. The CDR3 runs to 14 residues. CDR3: CASNLRGHGDEQFF. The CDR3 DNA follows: TGTGCCAGCAACCTACGGGGCCATGGGGATGAGCAGTTCTTC.

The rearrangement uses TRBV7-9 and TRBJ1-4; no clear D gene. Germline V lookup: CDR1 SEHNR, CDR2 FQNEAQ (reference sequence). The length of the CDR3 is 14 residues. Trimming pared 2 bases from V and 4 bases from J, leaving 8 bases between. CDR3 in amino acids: CASSLLSVNEKLFF. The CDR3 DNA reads TGTGCCAGCAGCTTATTATCCGTTAATGAAAAACTGTTTTTT.

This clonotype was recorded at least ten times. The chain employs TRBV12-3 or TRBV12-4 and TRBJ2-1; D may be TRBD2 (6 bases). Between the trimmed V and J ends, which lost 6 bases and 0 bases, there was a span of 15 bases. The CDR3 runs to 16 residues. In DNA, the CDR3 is TGTGCCAGCAGGGAGGGACTTTCGAGCTCCTACAATGAGCAGTTCTTC. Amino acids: CASREGLSSSYNEQFF.

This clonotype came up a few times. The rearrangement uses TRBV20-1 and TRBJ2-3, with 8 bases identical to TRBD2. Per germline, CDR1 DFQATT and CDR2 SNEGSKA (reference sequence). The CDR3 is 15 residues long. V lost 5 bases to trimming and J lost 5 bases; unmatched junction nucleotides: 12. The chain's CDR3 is CSAARTSPGGDTQYF. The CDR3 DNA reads TGCAGTGCTGCCCGGACTAGCCCGGGTGGAGATACGCAGTATTTT.

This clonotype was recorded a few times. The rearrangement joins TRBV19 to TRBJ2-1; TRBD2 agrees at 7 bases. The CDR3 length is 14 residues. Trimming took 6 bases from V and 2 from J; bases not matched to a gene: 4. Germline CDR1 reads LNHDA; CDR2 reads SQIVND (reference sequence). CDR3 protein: CASSRDYPYNEQFF. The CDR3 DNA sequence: TGTGCCAGTAGCCGGGACTATCCCTACAATGAGCAGTTCTTC. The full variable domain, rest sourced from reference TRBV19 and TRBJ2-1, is DGGITQSPKYLFRKEGQNVTLSCEQNLNHDAMYWYRQDPGQGLRLIYYSQIVNDFQKGDIAEGYSVSREKKESFPLTVTSAQKNPTAFYLCASSRDYPYNEQFFGPGTRLTVL.

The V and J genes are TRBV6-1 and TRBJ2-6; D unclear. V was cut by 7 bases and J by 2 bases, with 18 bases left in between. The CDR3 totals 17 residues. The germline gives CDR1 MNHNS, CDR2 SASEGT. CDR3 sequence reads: CASTQKQPDPGANVLTF. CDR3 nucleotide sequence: TGTGCCAGCACCCAAAAGCAGCCGGATCCTGGGGCCAACGTCCTGACTTTC.

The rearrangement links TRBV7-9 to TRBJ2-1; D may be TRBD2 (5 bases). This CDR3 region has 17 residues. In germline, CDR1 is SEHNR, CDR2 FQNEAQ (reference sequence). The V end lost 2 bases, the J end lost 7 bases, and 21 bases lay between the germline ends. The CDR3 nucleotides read TGTGCCAGCAGCTTAAAAGTGGGAGCCCCCAGTAGGAATGAGCAGTTCTTC. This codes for CASSLKVGAPSRNEQFF.

The CDR3 DNA sequence: TGCGCCAGCAGCCGGGGACAGGGAGGTTTTAACTATGGCTACACCTTC. Translated: CASSRGQGGFNYGYTF. This chain uses TRBV4-1 with TRBJ1-2; TRBD1 matches 9 bases. The CDR3 extends over 16 amino acids. CDR1 MGHRA and CDR2 YSYEKL come from the germline V gene. The V and J ends lost 4 bases and 1 base, in that order; junction bases with no gene match: 7.

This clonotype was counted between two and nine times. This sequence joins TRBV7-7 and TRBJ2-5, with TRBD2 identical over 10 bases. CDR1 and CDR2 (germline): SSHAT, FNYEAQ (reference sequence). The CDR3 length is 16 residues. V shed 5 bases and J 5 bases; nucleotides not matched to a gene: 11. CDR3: CASSKGPSGSGETQYF. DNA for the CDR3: TGTGCCAGCAGCAAAGGGCCTAGCGGGAGCGGGGAGACCCAGTACTTC.

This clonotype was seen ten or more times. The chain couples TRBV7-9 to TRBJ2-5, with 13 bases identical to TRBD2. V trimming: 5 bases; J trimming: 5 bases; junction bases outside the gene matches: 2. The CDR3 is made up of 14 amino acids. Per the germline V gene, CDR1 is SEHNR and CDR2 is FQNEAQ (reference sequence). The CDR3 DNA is TGTGCCAGCAGCATGACTAGCGGGAGGGAGACCCAGTACTTC. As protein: CASSMTSGRETQYF.

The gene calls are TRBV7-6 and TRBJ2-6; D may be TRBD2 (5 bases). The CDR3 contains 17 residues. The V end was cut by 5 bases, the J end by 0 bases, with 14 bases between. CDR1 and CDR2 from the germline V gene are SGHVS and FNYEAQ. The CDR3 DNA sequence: TGTGCCAGCAGCCGGGCCCGTGGGAGCTCTGGGGCCAACGTCCTGACTTTC. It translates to CASSRARGSSGANVLTF.

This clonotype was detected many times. The CDR3 spells CSASLPVTDTQYF. DNA for the CDR3: TGCAGTGCTAGTTTACCAGTAACAGATACGCAGTATTTT. The chain employs TRBV20-1 and TRBJ2-3, with D unresolved. CDR1 and CDR2 from the germline V gene are DFQATT and SNEGSKA (reference sequence). This CDR3 is built from 13 residues. V was clipped by 3 bases and J by 3 bases, with 10 bases between them.

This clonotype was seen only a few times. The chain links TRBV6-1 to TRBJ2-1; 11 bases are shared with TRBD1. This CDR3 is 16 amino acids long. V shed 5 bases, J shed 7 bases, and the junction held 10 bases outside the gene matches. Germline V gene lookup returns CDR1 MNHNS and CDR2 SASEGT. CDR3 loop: CASSRTGGAGVNEQFF. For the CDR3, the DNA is TGTGCCAGCAGTCGGACAGGGGGCGCAGGTGTAAATGAGCAGTTCTTC.